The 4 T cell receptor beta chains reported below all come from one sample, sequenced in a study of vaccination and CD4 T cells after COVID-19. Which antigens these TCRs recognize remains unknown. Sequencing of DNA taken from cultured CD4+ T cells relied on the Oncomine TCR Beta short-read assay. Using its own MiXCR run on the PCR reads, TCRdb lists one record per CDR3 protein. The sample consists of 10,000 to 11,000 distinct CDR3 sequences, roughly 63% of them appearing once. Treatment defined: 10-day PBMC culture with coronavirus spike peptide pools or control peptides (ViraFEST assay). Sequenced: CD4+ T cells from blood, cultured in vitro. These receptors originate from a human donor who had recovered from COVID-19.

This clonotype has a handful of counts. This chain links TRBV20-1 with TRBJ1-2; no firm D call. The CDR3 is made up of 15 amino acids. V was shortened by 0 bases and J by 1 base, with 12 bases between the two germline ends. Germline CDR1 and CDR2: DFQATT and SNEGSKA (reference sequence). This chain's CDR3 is CSARDYGRVNYGYTF. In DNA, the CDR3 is TGCAGTGCTAGAGACTATGGACGGGTTAACTATGGCTACACCTTC.

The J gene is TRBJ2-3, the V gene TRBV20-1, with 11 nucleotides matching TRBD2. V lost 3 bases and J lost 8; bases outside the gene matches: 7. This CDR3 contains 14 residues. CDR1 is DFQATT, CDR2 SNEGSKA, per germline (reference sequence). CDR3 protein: CSARVAGGPLTQYF. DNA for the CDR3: TGCAGTGCTAGGGTAGCGGGAGGGCCTCTTACGCAGTATTTT.

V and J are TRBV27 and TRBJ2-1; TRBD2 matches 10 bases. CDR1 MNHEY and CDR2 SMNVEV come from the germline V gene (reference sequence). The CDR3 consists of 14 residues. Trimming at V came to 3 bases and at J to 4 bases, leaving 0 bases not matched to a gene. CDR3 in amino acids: CASSLGLAYNEQFF. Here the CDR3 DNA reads TGTGCCAGCAGTTTGGGACTAGCGTACAATGAGCAGTTCTTC.

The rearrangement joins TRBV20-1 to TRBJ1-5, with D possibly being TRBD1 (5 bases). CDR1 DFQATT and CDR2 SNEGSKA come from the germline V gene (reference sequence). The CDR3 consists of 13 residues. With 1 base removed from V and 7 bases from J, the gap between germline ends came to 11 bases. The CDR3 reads CSARVYAGQPQHF. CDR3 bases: TGCAGTGCTAGAGTTTATGCAGGGCAGCCCCAGCATTTT.